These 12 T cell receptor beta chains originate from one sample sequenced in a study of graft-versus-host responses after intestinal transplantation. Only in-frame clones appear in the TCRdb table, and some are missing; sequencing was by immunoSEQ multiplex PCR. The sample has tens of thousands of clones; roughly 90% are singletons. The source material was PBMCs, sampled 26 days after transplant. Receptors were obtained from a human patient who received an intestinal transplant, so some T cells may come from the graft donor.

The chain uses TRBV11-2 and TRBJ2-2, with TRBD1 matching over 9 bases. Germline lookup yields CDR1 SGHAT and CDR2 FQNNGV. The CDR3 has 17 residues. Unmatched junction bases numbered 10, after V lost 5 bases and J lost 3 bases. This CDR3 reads CASSPPSGTGHTGELFF. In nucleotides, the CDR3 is TGTGCCAGCAGCCCCCCCTCCGGGACAGGGCACACCGGGGAGCTGTTTTTT.

As DNA, the CDR3 is TGTGCCAGTAGTTCCTATAGCGGCTACGAGCAGTACTTC. Translating gives CASSSYSGYEQYF. The rearrangement joins TRBV19 to TRBJ2-7, with a possible D match to TRBD2 (6 bases). Germline V CDR1 and CDR2: LNHDA, SQIVND (reference sequence). The germline V and J ends were trimmed by 5 bases and 3 bases, with 11 bases remaining between them. The CDR3 contains 13 residues.

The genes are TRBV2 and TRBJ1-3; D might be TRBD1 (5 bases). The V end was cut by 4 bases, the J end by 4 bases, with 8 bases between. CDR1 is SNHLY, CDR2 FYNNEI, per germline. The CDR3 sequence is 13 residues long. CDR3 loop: CASSVQGGNTIYF. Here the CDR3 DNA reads TGTGCCAGCAGTGTTCAGGGAGGAAACACCATATATTTT.

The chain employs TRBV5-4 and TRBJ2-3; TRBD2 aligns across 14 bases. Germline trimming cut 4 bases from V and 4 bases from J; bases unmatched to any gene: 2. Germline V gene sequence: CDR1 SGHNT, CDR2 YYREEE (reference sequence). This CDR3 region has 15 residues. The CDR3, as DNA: TGTGCCAGCAGCGCGGGACTAGCGGGGGCAGATACGCAGTATTTT. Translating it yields CASSAGLAGADTQYF. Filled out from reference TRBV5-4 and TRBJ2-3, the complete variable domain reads ETGVTQSPTHLIKTRGQQVTLRCSSQSGHNTVSWYQQALGQGPQFIFQYYREEENGRGNFPPRFSGLQFPNYSSELNVNALELDDSALYLCASSAGLAGADTQYFGPGTRLTVL.

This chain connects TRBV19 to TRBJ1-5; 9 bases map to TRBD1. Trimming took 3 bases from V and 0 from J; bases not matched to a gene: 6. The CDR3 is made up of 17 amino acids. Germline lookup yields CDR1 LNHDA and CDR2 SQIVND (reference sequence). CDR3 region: CASSMGQGKDSNQPQHF. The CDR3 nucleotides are TGTGCCAGTAGTATGGGACAGGGTAAGGATAGCAATCAGCCCCAGCATTTT.

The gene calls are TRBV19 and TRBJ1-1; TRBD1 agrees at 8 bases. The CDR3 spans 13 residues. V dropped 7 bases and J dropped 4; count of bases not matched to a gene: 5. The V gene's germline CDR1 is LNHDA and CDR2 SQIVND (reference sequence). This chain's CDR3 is CASMGQAGTEAFF. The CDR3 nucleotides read TGTGCCAGTATGGGACAGGCAGGCACTGAAGCTTTCTTT.

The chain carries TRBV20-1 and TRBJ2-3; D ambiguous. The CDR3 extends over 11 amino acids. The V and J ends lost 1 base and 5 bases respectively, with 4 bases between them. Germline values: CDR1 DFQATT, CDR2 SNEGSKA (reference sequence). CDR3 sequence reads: CSARAGDTQYF. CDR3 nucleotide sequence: TGCAGTGCTAGAGCAGGAGATACGCAGTATTTT.

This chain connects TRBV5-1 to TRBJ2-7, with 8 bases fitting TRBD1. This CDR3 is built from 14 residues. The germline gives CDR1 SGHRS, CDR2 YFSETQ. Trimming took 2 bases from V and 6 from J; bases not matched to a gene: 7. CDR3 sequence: CASSFGTGNAEQYF. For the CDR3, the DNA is TGCGCCAGCAGCTTTGGGACAGGTAACGCCGAGCAGTACTTC.

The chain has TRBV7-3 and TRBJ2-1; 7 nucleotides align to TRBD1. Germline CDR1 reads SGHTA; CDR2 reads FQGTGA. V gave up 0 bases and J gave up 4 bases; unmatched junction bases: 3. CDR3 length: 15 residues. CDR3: CASSLTQGEYNEQFF. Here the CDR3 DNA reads TGTGCCAGCAGCTTAACCCAGGGGGAGTACAATGAGCAGTTCTTC.

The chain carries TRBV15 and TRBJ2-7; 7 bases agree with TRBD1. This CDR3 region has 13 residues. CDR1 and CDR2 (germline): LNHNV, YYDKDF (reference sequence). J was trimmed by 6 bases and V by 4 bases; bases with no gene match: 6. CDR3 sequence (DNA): TGTGCCACCAGCACAAGGACAGGAGGCGAGCAGTACTTC. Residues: CATSTRTGGEQYF.

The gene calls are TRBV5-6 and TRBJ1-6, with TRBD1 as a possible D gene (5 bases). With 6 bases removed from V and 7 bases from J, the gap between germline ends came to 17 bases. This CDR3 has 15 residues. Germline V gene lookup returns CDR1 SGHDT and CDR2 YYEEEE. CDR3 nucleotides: TGTGCCAGCACCAAAATGGGACTGCACAATTCACCCCTCCACTTT. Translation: CASTKMGLHNSPLHF.

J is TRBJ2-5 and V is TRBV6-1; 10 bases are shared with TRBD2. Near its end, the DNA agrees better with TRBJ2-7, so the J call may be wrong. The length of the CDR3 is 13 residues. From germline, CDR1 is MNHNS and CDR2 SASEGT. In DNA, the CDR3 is TGTGCCAGCAGTGGAGGACTAGCGGCCGAGCAGTACTTC. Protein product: CASSGGLAAEQYF.